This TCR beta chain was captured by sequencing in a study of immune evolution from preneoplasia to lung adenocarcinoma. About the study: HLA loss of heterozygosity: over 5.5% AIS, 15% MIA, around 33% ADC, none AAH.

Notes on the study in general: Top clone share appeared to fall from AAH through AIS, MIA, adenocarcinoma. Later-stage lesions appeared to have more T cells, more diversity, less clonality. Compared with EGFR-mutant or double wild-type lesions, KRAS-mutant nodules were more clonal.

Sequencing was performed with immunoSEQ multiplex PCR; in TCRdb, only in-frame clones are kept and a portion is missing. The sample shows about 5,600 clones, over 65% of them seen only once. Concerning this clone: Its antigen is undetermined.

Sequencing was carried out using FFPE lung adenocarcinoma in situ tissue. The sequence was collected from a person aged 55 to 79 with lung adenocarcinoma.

The CDR3 region has the DNA TGTGCCAGCAGGCGGGATCGACAGGCCCTCACTGAAGCTTTCTTT. Amino acid sequence: CASRRDRQALTEAFF. The gene calls are TRBV2 and TRBJ1-1, with D possibly matching TRBD1 (6 bases). The CDR3 consists of 15 residues. Germline lookup yields CDR1 SNHLY and CDR2 FYNNEI. V was trimmed by 6 bases and J by 4 bases, leaving 18 bases between them.